The rows below give T cell receptor beta chains drawn from one sample of a study of T cells after yellow fever vaccination. TCRdb re-called the 5' RACE reads with MiXCR, one entry per CDR3 protein. The table shows approximately 74,000 distinct CDR3 sequences, with 5.9% occurring only once. Source: CD4+ T cells sorted from PBMCs, taken roughly 14 days after the first yellow fever vaccination. The receptor source for this set is a man between 18 and 35 years old who received the YFV17D yellow fever vaccine. CDR3s include the opening cysteine and the closing phenylalanine or tryptophan. Each record gives: clone size, D gene, V gene, J gene, CDR3 protein, CDR3 DNA. D genes are given only for firm matches. A row's size may be missing; if present it is once, few, many or a size class.

many	NA	TRBV18	TRBJ1-2	CASSPVTSYGYTF	TGTGCCAGCTCACCAGTTACGAGCTATGGCTACACCTTC
many	NA	TRBV5-1	TRBJ2-3	CASSLQGTDTQYF	TGCGCCAGCAGCTTACAGGGCACAGATACGCAGTATTTT
many	NA	TRBV6-5	TRBJ2-3	CASSYRRVTDTQYF	TGTGCCAGCAGCTACCGAAGGGTCACAGATACGCAGTATTTT
many	TRBD2	TRBV12-3/TRBV12-4	TRBJ2-3	CASTPGTRADTDTQYF	TGTGCCAGCACCCCGGGGACTAGAGCGGACACAGATACGCAGTATTTT
many	NA	TRBV11-3	TRBJ2-1	CASSLGGLDPNEQFF	TGTGCCAGCAGCTTAGGAGGGCTAGACCCCAATGAGCAGTTCTTC
many	TRBD1	TRBV7-2	TRBJ1-2	CASSPHGGGQFYGYTF	TGTGCCAGCAGCCCCCACGGTGGGGGACAGTTCTATGGCTACACCTTC
many	NA	TRBV5-4	TRBJ2-2	CASSLAPDPGELFF	TGTGCCAGCAGCTTGGCTCCCGATCCCGGGGAGCTGTTTTTT
NA	NA	TRBV7-9	TRBJ2-2	CASSLIGANTGELFF	TGTGCCAGCAGCTTAATAGGTGCGAACACAGGGGAGCTGTTTTTT
many	TRBD2	TRBV14	TRBJ2-5	CASSQELAGVETQYF	TGTGCCAGCAGCCAAGAACTGGCGGGGGTGGAGACCCAGTACTTC
few	NA	TRBV20-1	TRBJ2-1	CSALGGSPSEQFF	TGCAGCGCCCTGGGGGGTTCCCCTAGTGAGCAGTTCTTC
many	NA	TRBV12-3/TRBV12-4	TRBJ2-1	CASSLNSGGPGEQFF	TGTGCCAGCAGTTTGAATAGCGGAGGTCCTGGTGAGCAGTTCTTC
many	TRBD2	TRBV6-2/TRBV6-3	TRBJ2-1	CASSPFKTRGGGDYNEQFF	TGTGCCAGCAGTCCCTTTAAAACCAGAGGCGGGGGGGACTACAATGAGCAGTTCTTC
many	TRBD1	TRBV6-1	TRBJ2-5	CATRQGRQETQYF	TGTGCCACCCGACAGGGTCGCCAAGAGACCCAGTACTTC
many	NA	TRBV4-3	TRBJ2-7	CASSQDPHEVRGQYF	TGCGCCAGCAGCCAAGATCCGCATGAGGTGAGAGGGCAGTACTTC
NA	NA	TRBV6-2/TRBV6-3	TRBJ2-5	CASSQRGPGRQETQYF	TGTGCCAGCAGTCAGCGAGGTCCGGGGCGCCAAGAGACCCAGTACTTC
many	NA	TRBV18	TRBJ2-3	CASSRLDGTTDTQYF	TGTGCCAGCTCCCGACTAGATGGGACCACAGATACGCAGTATTTT
many	NA	TRBV10-3	TRBJ2-3	CAISEKGRGKNTDTQYF	TGTGCCATCAGTGAAAAGGGTCGGGGGAAGAACACAGATACGCAGTATTTT
many	NA	TRBV7-2	TRBJ1-1	CASSSFWGGDEAFF	TGTGCCAGCAGCTCCTTTTGGGGGGGTGATGAAGCTTTCTTT
few	NA	TRBV5-1	TRBJ1-5	CASSPDGQPQHF	TGCGCCAGCAGCCCCGATGGGCAGCCCCAGCATTTT
NA	NA	TRBV5-6	TRBJ2-5	CASSLKGGQETQYF	TGTGCCAGCAGCTTGAAGGGGGGGCAAGAGACCCAGTACTTC
many	NA	TRBV7-9	TRBJ2-5	CASSQPEDLETQYF	TGTGCCAGCAGCCAGCCCGAGGACCTCGAGACCCAGTACTTC
many	NA	TRBV5-1	TRBJ2-3	CASSLGATDTDTQYF	TGCGCCAGCAGCTTGGGGGCGACAGACACAGATACGCAGTATTTT
many	NA	TRBV30	TRBJ2-3	CAWSVGPIGDTQYF	TGTGCCTGGAGTGTGGGGCCCATTGGGGATACGCAGTATTTT
many	NA	TRBV29-1	TRBJ2-5	CSVDSRGKTQYF	TGCAGCGTTGATAGCAGGGGAAAGACCCAGTACTTC
medium-sized	NA	TRBV7-2	TRBJ2-4	CASSLVDAGNIQYF	TGTGCCAGCAGCTTAGTTGACGCTGGAAACATTCAGTACTTC
many	TRBD1	TRBV19	TRBJ1-5	CASAPGGVRNQPQHF	TGTGCCAGTGCCCCAGGGGGCGTTCGCAATCAGCCCCAGCATTTT
NA	NA	TRBV19	TRBJ1-3	CASSPIRSSSGGNTIYF	TGTGCCAGTAGTCCAATCAGAAGTTCGTCTGGGGGAAACACCATATATTTT
many	NA	TRBV3-1	TRBJ1-2	CASSQLQGYYGYTF	TGTGCCAGCAGCCAACTTCAGGGTTACTATGGCTACACCTTC
many	TRBD1	TRBV9	TRBJ2-1	CASTPQGAYNEQFF	TGTGCCAGCACCCCACAGGGGGCCTACAATGAGCAGTTCTTC
many	TRBD2	TRBV7-2	TRBJ2-7	CASSFSGGLYEQYF	TGTGCCAGCAGCTTTAGCGGGGGGCTCTACGAGCAGTACTTC
NA	TRBD1	TRBV10-3	TRBJ1-6	CAISEGQGSPPPHF	TGTGCCATCAGTGAGGGACAGGGAAGTCCACCCCCCCACTTT
many	NA	TRBV12-3/TRBV12-4	TRBJ1-6	CASSSSSYNSPLHF	TGTGCCAGCAGTTCAAGCTCCTATAATTCACCCCTCCACTTT
many	NA	TRBV5-1	TRBJ2-5	CASSSRGAGETQYF	TGCGCCAGCAGCTCCCGGGGGGCCGGTGAGACCCAGTACTTC
many	NA	TRBV7-2	TRBJ2-1	CASSLSRWNNEQFF	TGTGCCAGCAGCTTGAGCCGTTGGAATAATGAGCAGTTCTTC
many	NA	TRBV11-2	TRBJ2-2	CASSLISYTGELFF	TGTGCCAGCAGCCTTATTAGTTACACCGGGGAGCTGTTTTTT
few	NA	TRBV2	TRBJ2-5	CASNEGGAGPQYF	TGTGCCAGCAACGAGGGGGGCGCGGGACCCCAGTACTTC
many	NA	TRBV28	TRBJ1-4	CASTIGTATNEKLFF	TGTGCCAGCACTATAGGGACTGCAACTAATGAAAAACTGTTTTTT
many	TRBD2	TRBV6-5	TRBJ2-7	CASSYASGGEEVEQYF	TGTGCCAGCAGTTACGCTTCGGGAGGGGAGGAGGTGGAGCAGTACTTC
many	TRBD1	TRBV7-2	TRBJ2-7	CASSLAARGYEQYF	TGTGCCAGCAGCTTAGCGGCCAGGGGGTACGAGCAGTACTTC
many	TRBD1	TRBV20-1	TRBJ2-3	CSAGPGQGANTQYF	TGCAGTGCTGGACCGGGACAGGGGGCGAATACGCAGTATTTT